The sample holds many counts of the clone carrying this T cell receptor beta chain. No antigen is known for it. Arm-PCR with iRepertoire HTBI primers amplified the CDR3 regions for these TCR beta libraries. TCRdb itself ran the multiplex PCR reads through MiXCR, one entry per CDR3 protein. The table has approximately 470,000 distinct CDR3 sequences, 16% seen once. This sample stems from a study of regulatory T cells in long-lasting Graves disease. Whole-study results and caveats: Patients with persistent disease showed a bias toward TRBV28, TRBJ1-2 and TRBJ2-5.

The CDR3 is 13 amino acids. Trimming left V 6 bases short and J 4 bases short, with 12 bases between. Time point defined: newly diagnosed GD, antithyroid drugs for less than 3 months. PBMCs provided the RNA from which the TCR library was made. This sample also appeared in a second study, on T cells in Graves' hyperthyroidism and ophthalmopathy.

The chain links TRBV12-3 or TRBV12-4 to TRBJ2-5, with no clear D. The TCR comes from a man aged 40-49 years with Graves disease. This material consisted of peripheral blood mononuclear cells (PBMCs), taken at new diagnosis, from a patient treated with antithyroid drugs. The CDR3 here is CASSLAEAETQYF. The CDR3 nucleotides are TGTGCCAGCAGCCTCGCGGAAGCAGAGACCCAGTACTTC.